Sequencing of this TCR beta chain was carried out in a study of cytomegalovirus exposure and HLA in healthy donors. The overall study: HLA-typed donors were the source of some 85 million unique TCRs, which an early data release held. Study results and limitations: Earlier analysis looked at TCR beta V segments, and most were productive about 87% or about 30% of the time. Among TCR beta chains, those listed as cytomegalovirus-associated numbered more than 150. A cluster of highly shared sequence variants was likely a sequencing artifact.

PCR used 60 Vbeta primers and 13 Jbeta primers. Here immunoSEQ multiplex PCR was the method, and the copy in TCRdb shows in-frame clones only, minus some. This repertoire shows approximately 200,000 clones, about 81% found once; its top ten account for approximately 5%. The CDR3 covers 16 residues. Germline V gene data show CDR1 as SGHVS and CDR2 as FQNEAQ. Deletions cut 0 bases from V and 4 bases from J, with 15 bases between. This clone has only one observation. The antigen remains undetermined. The rearrangement uses TRBV7-8 and TRBJ2-5; D is possibly TRBD1 (6 bases). The TCR was taken from a man between 25 and 39 years old in good health and CMV-seropositive. Material: PBMCs. CDR3 coding DNA: TGTGCCAGCAGCTTAGCCACGGGCAGGGGAATAGAGACCCAGTACTTC. Protein: CASSLATGRGIETQYF. The whole variable domain, filled in from reference TRBV7-8 and TRBJ2-5, reads GAGVSQSPRYKVAKRGQDVALRCDPISGHVSLFWYQQALGQGPEFLTYFQNEAQLDKSGLPSDRFFAERPEGSVSTLKIQRTQQEDSAVYLCASSLATGRGIETQYFGPGTRLLVL.